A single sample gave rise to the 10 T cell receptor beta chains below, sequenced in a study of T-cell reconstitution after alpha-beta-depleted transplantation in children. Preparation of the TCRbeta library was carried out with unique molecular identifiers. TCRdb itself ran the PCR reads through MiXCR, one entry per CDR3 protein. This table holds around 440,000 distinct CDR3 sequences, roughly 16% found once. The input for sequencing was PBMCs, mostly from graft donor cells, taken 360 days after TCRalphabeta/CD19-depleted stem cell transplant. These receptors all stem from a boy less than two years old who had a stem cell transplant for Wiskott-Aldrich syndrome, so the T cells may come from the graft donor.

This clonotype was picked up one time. The CDR3 DNA sequence: TGTGCCAGCAGCCAAGGGTACTCACCCCTCCACTTT. The encoded protein is CASSQGYSPLHF. This chain uses TRBV3-1 with TRBJ1-6, with D hard to call. Germline V gene lookup returns CDR1 LGHDT and CDR2 YNNKEL (reference sequence). V lost 1 base and J 10 bases, leaving 5 bases between the germline ends. The CDR3 contains 12 residues.

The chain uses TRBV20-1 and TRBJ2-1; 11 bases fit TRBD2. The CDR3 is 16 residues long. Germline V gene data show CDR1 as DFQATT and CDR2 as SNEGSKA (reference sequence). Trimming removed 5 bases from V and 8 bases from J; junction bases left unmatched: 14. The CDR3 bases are TGCAGTGCTGGGGGGACTAGCGGCCTCAGAGGCCATGAGCAGTTCTTC. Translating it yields CSAGGTSGLRGHEQFF.

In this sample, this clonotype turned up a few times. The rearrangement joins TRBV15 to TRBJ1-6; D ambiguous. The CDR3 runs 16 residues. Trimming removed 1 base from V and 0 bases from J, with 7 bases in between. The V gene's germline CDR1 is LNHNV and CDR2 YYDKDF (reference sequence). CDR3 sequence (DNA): TGTGCCACCAGCAGAGGTTCCGGCTCCTATAATTCACCCCTCCACTTT. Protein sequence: CATSRGSGSYNSPLHF.

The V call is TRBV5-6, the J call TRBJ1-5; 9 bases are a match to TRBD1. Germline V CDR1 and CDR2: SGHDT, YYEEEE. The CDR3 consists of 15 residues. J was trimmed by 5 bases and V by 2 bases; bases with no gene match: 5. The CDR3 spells CASSFTGGMDQPQHF. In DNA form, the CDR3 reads TGTGCCAGCAGCTTTACAGGGGGCATGGATCAGCCCCAGCATTTT.

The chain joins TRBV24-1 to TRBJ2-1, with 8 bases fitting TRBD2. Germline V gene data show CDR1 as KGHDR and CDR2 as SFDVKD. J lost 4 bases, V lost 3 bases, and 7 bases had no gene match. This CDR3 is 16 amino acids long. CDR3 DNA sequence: TGTGCCACCAGTGATACAAGGGCGGGGGGTTACAATGAGCAGTTCTTC. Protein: CATSDTRAGGYNEQFF.

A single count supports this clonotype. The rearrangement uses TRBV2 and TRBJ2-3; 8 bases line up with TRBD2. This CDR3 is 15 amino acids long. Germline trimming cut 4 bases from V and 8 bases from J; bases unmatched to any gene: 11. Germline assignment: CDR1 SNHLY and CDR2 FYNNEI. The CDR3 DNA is TGTGCCAGCAGTGTCAGCGGGGGAGGCCTGGGTACGCAGTATTTT. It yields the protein CASSVSGGGLGTQYF.

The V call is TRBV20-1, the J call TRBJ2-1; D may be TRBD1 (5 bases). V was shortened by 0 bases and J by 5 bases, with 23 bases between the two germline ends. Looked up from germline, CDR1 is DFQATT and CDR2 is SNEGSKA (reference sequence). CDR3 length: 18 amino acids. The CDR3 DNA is TGCAGTGCTAGAGATCAAAATCCGAAGGGATGGGGCAACAATGAGCAGTTCTTC. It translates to CSARDQNPKGWGNNEQFF.

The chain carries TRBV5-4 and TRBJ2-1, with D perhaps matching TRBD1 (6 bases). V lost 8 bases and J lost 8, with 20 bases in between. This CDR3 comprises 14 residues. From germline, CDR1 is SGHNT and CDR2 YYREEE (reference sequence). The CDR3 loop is CASSEGEKIDEQFF. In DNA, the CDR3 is TGTGCCAGTTCCGAGGGGGAGAAAATTGATGAGCAGTTCTTC.

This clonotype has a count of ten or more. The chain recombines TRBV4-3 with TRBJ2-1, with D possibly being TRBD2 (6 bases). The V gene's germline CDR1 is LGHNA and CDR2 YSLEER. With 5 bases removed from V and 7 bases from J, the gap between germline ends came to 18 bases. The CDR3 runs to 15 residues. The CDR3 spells CASSSYLFAGNEQFF. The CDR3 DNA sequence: TGCGCCAGCAGCTCCTATCTCTTCGCGGGGAATGAGCAGTTCTTC.

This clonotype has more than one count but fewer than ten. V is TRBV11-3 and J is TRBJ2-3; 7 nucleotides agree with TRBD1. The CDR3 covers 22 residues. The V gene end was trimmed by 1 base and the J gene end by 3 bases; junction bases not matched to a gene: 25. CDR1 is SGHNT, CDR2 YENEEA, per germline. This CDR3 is CASSLVFRSRDSVTGRTDTQYF. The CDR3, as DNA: TGTGCCAGCAGCTTAGTTTTTCGGTCCCGGGACAGCGTCACCGGCAGGACAGATACGCAGTATTTT.